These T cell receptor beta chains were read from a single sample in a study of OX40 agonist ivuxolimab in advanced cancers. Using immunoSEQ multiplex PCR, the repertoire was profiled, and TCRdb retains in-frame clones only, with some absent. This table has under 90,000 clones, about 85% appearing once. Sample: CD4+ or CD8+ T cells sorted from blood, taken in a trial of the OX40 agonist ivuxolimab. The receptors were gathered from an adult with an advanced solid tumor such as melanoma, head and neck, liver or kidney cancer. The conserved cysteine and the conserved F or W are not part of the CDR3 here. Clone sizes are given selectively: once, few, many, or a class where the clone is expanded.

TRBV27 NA ASSLRGLTGGSHEQY
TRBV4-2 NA ASSPGTSGRIPTTYHNEQF
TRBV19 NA ASSDGVYSPLH
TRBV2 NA ASSPTQGDEQY
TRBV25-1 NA ASSPQGARGNTIY
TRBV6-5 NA ASKTASNEKLF
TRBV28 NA ASSTTEIRGTDGYT
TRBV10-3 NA AISEPGLTYEQY
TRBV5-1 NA ASSLGGQPEKLF
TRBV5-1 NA ASSARTAHSGANVLT
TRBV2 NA ASSTRGGGTDTQY
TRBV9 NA ASSVAPLDRVFYNSPLH
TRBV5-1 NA ASSLNRNYGYT
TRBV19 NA ASSRASGGRLQETQY
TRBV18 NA ASSATPSGLNSPLH
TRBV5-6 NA ASSLPQGGNYGYT
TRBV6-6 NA ASSHLRDRPNNEQF
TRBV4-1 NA ASSLTPGNSYNEQF
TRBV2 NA ASSEGSNYGYT
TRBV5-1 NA ASRPGRGAGENTIY
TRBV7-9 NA ASSLSGPKGETQY
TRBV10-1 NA ASSGSGNTEAF
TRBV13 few ASSRQGFGYT
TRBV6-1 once ASSEAPINSPLH
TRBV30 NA AWSVGRSSGNTIY
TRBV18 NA ASSPPGTGIQPQH
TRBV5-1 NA AMARGRSTDTQY
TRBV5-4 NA ASSIDMDRRNTEAF
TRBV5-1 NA ASRPTPGTSGSLSEETQY
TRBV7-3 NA ASSLTRSSGTGELF
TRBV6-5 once ASSYSTGEGAF
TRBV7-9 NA ASSLDRDRGYT
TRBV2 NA ASSTTRGSGSPLH
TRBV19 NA ASSIVWGGEQY
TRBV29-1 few SVSEQVWSNEQF
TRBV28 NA ASSPDRYGYT
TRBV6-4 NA ASLKPQGAQPQH
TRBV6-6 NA ASGGIGRHQPQH
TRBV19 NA ASQTGGARTDTQY
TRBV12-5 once ASGFSGTAQY
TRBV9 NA ASSVSAGSNTEAF
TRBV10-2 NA ASEMGQGLTEAF
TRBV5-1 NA ASSIGTPQETQY
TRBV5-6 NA ASSPPRDRGQDTQY
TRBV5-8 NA ASSLDGTRGYEKLF
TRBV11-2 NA ASSPSGAIGSYNSPLH
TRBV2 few ATSQGGFNSPLH
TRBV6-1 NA ASRPGANTGELF
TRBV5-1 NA ASSSAVRQPAGYT
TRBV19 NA ASSIVGRWDGYT
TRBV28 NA ASSFGDRGFGGYT
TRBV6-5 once ASSYSRWEPGQPQH
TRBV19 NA ASSPSIRGNTIY
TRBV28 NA ASRLGRGGYT
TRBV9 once ASSAGLAGTDTQY
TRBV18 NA ASCTSGSSYEQY
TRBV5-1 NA ASSLLGRNSPLH
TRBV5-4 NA ASSLLDGNNEQF
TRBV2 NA ASSPGLAGELSYNEQF
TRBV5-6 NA ASSLSSRGTGLWPQH